Listed below are T cell receptor beta chains from one sample, sequenced in a study of multiple sclerosis patients with progressive multifocal leukoencephalopathy. Repertoires were generated with immunoSEQ multiplex PCR, while TCRdb's copy carries only in-frame clones and drops some. The data contain tens of thousands of clones, roughly 90% of them singletons. Sequenced material: PBMCs, taken from a patient treated with natalizumab. The receptors stem from a human donor with multiple sclerosis. Both conserved end residues are part of each CDR3. Fields, in order: V gene, clone size, CDR3 protein. Size is stated for part of the rows, as once, few or many counts, or as a class when the clone is expanded.

V gene: TRBV4-2; clone size: NA; CDR3 protein: CASSQYRTSGRVDTGELFF
V gene: TRBV5-1; clone size: NA; CDR3 protein: CASSLRTTNEKLFF
V gene: TRBV7-2; clone size: NA; CDR3 protein: CASSYDETQHF
V gene: TRBV15; clone size: NA; CDR3 protein: CATSRALAGGPHEQYF
V gene: TRBV19; clone size: NA; CDR3 protein: CASSINRAGVRLGEQFF
V gene: TRBV19; clone size: once; CDR3 protein: CASSIMTGNTIYF
V gene: TRBV5-6; clone size: NA; CDR3 protein: CASSLVLGGLNEKLFF
V gene: TRBV6-5; clone size: NA; CDR3 protein: CASQAPPVDTQYF
V gene: TRBV2; clone size: NA; CDR3 protein: CASRGGSGNTIYF
V gene: TRBV5-4; clone size: NA; CDR3 protein: CASSTDRLSNTEAFF
V gene: TRBV5-1; clone size: NA; CDR3 protein: CASSGATGNTEAFF
V gene: TRBV6-5; clone size: NA; CDR3 protein: CASSYQRTGGNTIYF
V gene: TRBV2; clone size: few; CDR3 protein: CASSGGPPAGNTIYF
V gene: TRBV2; clone size: NA; CDR3 protein: CASSERVTYNEQFF
V gene: TRBV6-1; clone size: NA; CDR3 protein: CASSAPAGNSPLHF
V gene: TRBV19; clone size: NA; CDR3 protein: CASSIRGLGEKLFF
V gene: TRBV28; clone size: NA; CDR3 protein: CASSLRGTRRSEQYF
V gene: TRBV6-6; clone size: NA; CDR3 protein: CASSSPGTENEAFF
V gene: TRBV5-1; clone size: NA; CDR3 protein: CASSATEIQGLNTEAFF
V gene: TRBV13; clone size: NA; CDR3 protein: CASSIPNRGQETQYF
V gene: TRBV28; clone size: NA; CDR3 protein: CASSSRQGSNTEAFF
V gene: TRBV5-4; clone size: NA; CDR3 protein: CASSLDRGRWDYGYTF